This T cell receptor (beta chain) appears in the sequencing data of a study of blood T cell repertoires in COVID-19. Methods used by the authors: Reference gene primer amplification yielded estimated nucleated cell counts. Only in-frame clones appear in the TCRdb table, and some are missing; sequencing was by immunoSEQ multiplex PCR. That table is the source of V, J and clone size, and D and trimming were worked out from the DNA. The repertoire includes about 240,000 clones, around 89% of them detected once, and around 10% sits in the top ten. The specimen sequenced was PBMCs or T cells enriched from blood (not recorded which). The clonotype comes from a man in his forties or fifties who had recovered from COVID-19.

The CDR3 loop reads CASSYSMAGDYEQYF. The CDR3, as DNA: TGTGCCAGCAGTTACTCGATGGCAGGGGACTACGAGCAGTACTTC. The V and J genes are TRBV6-5 and TRBJ2-7; maybe TRBD1 (6 bases). The CDR3 runs 15 residues. Looked up from germline, CDR1 is MNHEY and CDR2 is SVGAGI. Trimming took 0 bases from V and 3 from J, leaving 12 bases between them.